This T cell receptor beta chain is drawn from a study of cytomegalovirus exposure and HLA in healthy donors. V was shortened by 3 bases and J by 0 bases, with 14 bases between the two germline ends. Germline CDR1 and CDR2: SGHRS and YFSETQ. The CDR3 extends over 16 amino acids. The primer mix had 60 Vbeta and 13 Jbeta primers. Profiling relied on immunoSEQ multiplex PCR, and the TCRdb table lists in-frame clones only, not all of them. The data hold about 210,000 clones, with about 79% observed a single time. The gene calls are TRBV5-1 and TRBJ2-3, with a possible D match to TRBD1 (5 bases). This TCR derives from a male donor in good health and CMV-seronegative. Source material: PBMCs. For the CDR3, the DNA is TGCGCCAGCAGCTCGCAGACAGCTCCTAGCACAGATACGCAGTATTTT. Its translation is CASSSQTAPSTDTQYF.